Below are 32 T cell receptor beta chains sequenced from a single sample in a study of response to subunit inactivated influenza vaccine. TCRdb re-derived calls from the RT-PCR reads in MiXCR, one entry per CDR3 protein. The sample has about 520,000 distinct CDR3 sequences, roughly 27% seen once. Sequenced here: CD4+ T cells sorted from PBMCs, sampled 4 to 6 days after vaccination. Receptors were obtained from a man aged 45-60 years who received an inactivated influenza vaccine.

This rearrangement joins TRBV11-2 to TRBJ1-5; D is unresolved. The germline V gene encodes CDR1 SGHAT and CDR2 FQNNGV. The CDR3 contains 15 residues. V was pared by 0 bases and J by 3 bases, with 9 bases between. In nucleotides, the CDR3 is TGTGCCAGCAGCTTAGATCCCGGGCTCAATCAGCCCCAGCATTTT. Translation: CASSLDPGLNQPQHF.

CDR3: CASSLLQWGTEAFF. The DNA of the CDR3 is TGTGCCAGCAGCTTATTACAGTGGGGCACTGAAGCTTTCTTT. The chain combines TRBV7-2 with TRBJ1-1; D not certain. The V end was cut by 2 bases, the J end by 4 bases, with 11 bases between. This CDR3 contains 14 residues. Germline CDR1 SGHTA, CDR2 FQGNSA.

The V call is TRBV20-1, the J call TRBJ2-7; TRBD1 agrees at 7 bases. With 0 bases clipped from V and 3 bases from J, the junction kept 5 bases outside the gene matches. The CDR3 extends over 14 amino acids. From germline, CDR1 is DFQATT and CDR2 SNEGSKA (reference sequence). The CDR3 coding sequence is TGCAGTGCTAGAGATTTGCAGGGGGTCTACGAGCAGTACTTC. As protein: CSARDLQGVYEQYF.

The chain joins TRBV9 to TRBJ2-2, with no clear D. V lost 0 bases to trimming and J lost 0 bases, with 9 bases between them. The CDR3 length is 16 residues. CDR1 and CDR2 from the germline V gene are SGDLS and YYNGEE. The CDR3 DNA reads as TGTGCCAGCAGCGTAGCGCCGGACGCGAACACCGGGGAGCTGTTTTTT. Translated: CASSVAPDANTGELFF.

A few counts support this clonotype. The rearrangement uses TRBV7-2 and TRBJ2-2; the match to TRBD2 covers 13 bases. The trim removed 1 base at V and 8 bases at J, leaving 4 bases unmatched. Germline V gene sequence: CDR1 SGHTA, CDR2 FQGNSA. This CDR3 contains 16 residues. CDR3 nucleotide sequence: TGTGCCAGCAGCTTAGTATGGACTAGCGGGGGAGGGGAGCTGTTTTTT. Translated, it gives CASSLVWTSGGGELFF.

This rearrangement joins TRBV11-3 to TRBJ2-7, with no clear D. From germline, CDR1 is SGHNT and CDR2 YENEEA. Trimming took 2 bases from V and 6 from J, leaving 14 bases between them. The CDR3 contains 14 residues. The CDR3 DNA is TGTGCCAGCAGCTTATCTGCCTTGGCAGGCGAGCAGTACTTC. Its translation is CASSLSALAGEQYF.

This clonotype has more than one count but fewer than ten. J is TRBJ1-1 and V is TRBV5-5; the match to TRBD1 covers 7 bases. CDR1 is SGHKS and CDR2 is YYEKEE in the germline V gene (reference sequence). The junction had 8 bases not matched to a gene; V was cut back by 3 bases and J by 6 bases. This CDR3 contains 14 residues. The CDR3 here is CASSSQTGFPEAFF. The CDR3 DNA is TGTGCCAGCAGCTCACAGACAGGGTTCCCTGAAGCTTTCTTT.

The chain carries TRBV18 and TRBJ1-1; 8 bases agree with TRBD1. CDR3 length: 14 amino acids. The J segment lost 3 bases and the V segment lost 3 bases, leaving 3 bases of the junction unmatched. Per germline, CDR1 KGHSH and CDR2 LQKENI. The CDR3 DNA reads TGTGCCAGCTCACCCCTACAGGGGGACACTGAAGCTTTCTTT. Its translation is CASSPLQGDTEAFF.

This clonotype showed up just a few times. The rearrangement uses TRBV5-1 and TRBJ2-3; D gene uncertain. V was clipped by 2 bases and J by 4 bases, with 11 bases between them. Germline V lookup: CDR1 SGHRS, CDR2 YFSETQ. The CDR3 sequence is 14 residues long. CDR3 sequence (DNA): TGCGCCAGCAGCTTACAAGACCCCGCAGATACGCAGTATTTT. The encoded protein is CASSLQDPADTQYF.

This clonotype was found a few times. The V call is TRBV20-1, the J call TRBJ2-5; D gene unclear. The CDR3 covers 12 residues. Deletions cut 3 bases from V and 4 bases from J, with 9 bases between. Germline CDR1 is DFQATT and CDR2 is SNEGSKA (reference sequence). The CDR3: CSASLLRETQYF. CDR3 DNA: TGCAGTGCTAGTTTGCTCAGAGAGACCCAGTACTTC.

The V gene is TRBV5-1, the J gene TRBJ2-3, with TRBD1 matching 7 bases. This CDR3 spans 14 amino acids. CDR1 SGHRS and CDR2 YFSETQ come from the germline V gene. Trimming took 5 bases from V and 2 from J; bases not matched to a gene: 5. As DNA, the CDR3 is TGCGCCAGCAGGTCAGGACAGGCCACAGATACGCAGTATTTT. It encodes CASRSGQATDTQYF.

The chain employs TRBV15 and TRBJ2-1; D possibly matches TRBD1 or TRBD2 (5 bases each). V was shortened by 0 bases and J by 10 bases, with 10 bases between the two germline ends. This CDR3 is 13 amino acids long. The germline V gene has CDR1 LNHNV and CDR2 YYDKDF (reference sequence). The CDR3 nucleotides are TGTGCCACCAGCAGAGATTTGGGGGTGGAGCAGTTCTTC. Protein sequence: CATSRDLGVEQFF.

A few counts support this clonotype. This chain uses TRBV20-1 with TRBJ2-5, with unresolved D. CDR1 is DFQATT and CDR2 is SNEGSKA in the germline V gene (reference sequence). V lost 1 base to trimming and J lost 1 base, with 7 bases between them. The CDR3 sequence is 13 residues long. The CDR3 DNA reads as TGCAGTGCTAGAGGGCAAACCCAAGAGACCCAGTACTTC. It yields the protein CSARGQTQETQYF.

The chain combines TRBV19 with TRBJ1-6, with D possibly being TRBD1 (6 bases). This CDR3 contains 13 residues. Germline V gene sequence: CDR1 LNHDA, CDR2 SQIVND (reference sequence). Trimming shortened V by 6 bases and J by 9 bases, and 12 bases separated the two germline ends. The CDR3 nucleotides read TGTGCCAGTAGCCTCGACAGGTTTTCACCCCTCCACTTT. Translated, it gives CASSLDRFSPLHF.

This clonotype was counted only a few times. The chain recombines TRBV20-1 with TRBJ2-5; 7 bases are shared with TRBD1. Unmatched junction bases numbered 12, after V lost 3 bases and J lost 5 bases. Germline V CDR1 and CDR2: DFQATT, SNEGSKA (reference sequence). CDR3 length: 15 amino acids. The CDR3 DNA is TGCAGTGCTAGGGACGGACAGGCGATAGGGGAGACCCAGTACTTC. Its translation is CSARDGQAIGETQYF.

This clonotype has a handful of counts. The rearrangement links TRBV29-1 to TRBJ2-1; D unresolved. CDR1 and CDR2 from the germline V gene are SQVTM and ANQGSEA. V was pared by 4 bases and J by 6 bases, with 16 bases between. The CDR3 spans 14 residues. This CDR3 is CSVGVNTPSNEQFF. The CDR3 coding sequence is TGCAGCGTTGGGGTAAACACTCCGTCCAATGAGCAGTTCTTC.

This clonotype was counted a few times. CDR3 coding DNA: TGTGCCAGCAGCCTTAACCAGGGCACTGAAGCTTTCTTT. Its protein is CASSLNQGTEAFF. The chain employs TRBV12-3 or TRBV12-4 and TRBJ1-1, with D perhaps matching TRBD1 (5 bases). CDR3 size: 13 residues. V lost 6 bases to trimming and J lost 4 bases, with 12 bases between them.

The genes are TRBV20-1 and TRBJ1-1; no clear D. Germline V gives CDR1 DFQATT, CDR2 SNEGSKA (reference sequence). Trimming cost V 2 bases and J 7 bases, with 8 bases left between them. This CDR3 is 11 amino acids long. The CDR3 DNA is TGCAGTGCTAGACGCTTACTTGAAGCTTTCTTT. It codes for CSARRLLEAFF.

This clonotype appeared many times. CDR3 amino acids: CASSWADTQYF. The CDR3 DNA reads as TGCGCCAGCAGCTGGGCAGATACGCAGTATTTT. The chain has TRBV5-1 and TRBJ2-3; D is undetermined. The germline V gene encodes CDR1 SGHRS and CDR2 YFSETQ. The V and J ends lost 3 bases and 4 bases respectively, with 3 bases between them. This CDR3 is 11 amino acids long.

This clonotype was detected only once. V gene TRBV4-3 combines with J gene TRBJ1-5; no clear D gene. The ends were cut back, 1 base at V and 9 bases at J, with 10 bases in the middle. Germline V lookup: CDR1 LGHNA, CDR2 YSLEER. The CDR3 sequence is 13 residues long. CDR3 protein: CASSQGSTGPQHF. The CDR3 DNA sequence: TGCGCCAGCAGCCAAGGATCCACTGGGCCCCAGCATTTT.

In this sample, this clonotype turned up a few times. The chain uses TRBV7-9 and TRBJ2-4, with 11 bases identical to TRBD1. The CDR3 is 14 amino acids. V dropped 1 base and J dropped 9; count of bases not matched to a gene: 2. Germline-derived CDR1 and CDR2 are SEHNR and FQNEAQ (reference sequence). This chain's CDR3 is CASSLGTGGFIQYF. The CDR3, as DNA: TGTGCCAGCAGCTTAGGGACAGGGGGCTTCATTCAGTACTTC.

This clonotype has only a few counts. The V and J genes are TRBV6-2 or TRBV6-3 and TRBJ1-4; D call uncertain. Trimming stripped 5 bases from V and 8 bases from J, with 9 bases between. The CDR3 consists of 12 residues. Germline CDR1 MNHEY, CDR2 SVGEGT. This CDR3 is CASSRNSEKLFF. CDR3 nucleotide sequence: TGTGCCAGCAGTCGAAATTCGGAAAAACTGTTTTTT.

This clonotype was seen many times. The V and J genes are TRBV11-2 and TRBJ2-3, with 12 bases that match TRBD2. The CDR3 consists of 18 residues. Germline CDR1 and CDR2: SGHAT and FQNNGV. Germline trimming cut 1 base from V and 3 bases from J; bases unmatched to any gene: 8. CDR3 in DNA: TGTGCCAGCAGCTTAGTAGTTACTAGCGGGAGGCTTACAGATACGCAGTATTTT. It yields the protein CASSLVVTSGRLTDTQYF.

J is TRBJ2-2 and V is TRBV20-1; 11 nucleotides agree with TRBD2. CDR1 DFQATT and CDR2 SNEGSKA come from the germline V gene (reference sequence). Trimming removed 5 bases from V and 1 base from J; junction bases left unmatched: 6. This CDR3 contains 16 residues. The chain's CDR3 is CSARKGTSGNTGELFF. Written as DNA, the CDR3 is TGCAGTGCTCGGAAAGGGACTAGCGGGAACACCGGGGAGCTGTTTTTT.

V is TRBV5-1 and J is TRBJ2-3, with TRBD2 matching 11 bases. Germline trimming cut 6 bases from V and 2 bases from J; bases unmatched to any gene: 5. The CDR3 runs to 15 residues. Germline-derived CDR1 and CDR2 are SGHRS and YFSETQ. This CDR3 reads CASTLAGGTTDTQYF. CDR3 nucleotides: TGCGCCAGCACCCTAGCGGGGGGAACCACAGATACGCAGTATTTT. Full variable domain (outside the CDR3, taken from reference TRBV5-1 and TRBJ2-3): KAGVTQTPRYLIKTRGQQVTLSCSPISGHRSVSWYQQTPGQGLQFLFEYFSETQRNKGNFPGRFSGRQFSNSRSEMNVSTLELGDSALYLCASTLAGGTTDTQYFGPGTRLTVL.

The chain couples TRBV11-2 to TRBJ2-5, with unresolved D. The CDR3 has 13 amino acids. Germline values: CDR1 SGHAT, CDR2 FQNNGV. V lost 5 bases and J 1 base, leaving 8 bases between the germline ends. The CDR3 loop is CASSRSSQETQYF. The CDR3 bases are TGTGCCAGCAGCCGCTCGAGCCAAGAGACCCAGTACTTC. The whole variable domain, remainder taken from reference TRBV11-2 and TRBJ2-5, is EAGVAQSPRYKIIEKRQSVAFWCNPISGHATLYWYQQILGQGPKLLIQFQNNGVVDDSQLPKDRFSAERLKGVDSTLKIQPAKLEDSAVYLCASSRSSQETQYFGPGTRLLVL.

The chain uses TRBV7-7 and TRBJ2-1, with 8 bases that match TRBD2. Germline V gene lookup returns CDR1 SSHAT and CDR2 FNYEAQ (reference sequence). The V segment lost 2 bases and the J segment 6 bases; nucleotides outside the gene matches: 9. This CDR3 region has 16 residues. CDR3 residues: CASSLLGSGAGNEQFF. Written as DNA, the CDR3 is TGTGCCAGCAGCTTATTGGGTAGCGGGGCCGGCAATGAGCAGTTCTTC.

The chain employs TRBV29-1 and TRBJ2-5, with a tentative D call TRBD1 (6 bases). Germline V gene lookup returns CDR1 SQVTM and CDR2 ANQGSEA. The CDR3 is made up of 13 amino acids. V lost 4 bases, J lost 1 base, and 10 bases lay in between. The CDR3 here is CSVALGAQETQYF. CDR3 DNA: TGCAGCGTTGCTCTGGGGGCCCAAGAGACCCAGTACTTC.

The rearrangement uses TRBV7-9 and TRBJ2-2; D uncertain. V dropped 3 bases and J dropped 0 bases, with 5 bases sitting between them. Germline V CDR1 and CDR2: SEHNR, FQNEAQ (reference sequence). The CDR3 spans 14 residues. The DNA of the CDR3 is TGTGCCAGCAGCTTTGAGACGAACACCGGGGAGCTGTTTTTT. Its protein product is CASSFETNTGELFF.

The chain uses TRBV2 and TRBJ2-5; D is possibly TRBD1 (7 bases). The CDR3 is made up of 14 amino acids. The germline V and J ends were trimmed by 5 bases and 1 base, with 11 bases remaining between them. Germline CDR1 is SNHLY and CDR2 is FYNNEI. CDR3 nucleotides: TGTGCCAGCAGTCGCGGGACAGTCCAAGAGACCCAGTACTTC. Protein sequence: CASSRGTVQETQYF.

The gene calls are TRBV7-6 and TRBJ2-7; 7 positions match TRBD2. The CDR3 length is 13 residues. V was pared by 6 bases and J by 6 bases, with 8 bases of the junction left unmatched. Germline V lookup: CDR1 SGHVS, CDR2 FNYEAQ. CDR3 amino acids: CASSPGGLREQYF. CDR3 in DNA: TGTGCCAGCAGTCCGGGAGGCCTACGCGAGCAGTACTTC.

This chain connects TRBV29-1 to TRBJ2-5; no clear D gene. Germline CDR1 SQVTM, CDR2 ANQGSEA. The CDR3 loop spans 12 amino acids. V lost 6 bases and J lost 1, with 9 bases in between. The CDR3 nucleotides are TGCAGCGTGTCCGGGCCCCAAGAGACCCAGTACTTC. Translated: CSVSGPQETQYF.